This entry lists 30 T cell receptor beta chains sequenced from one sample in a study of T cell repertoires in cytomegalovirus infection. Their recognized antigens are unknown. TCRdb processed the reads anew with MiXCR; each CDR3 protein has one entry. The table lists fewer than 1,000,000 distinct CDR3 sequences, roughly 30% of them singletons. The material was cultured CD8+ T cells from PBMCs, obtained from culture after CMV antigen stimulation. Source of these receptors: a human donor in good health (CMV status not recorded). Some clones in this sample may be carry-over from other donors' samples.

This clonotype has a single count. V usage is TRBV29-1 and J usage is TRBJ1-2, with 7 bases identical to TRBD1. Germline CDR1 SQVTM, CDR2 ANQGSEA. V shed 5 bases and J 1 base; nucleotides not matched to a gene: 10. This CDR3 comprises 15 residues. This chain's CDR3 is CSVPSGAGGNYGYTF. CDR3 nucleotides: TGCAGCGTTCCCTCTGGGGCAGGGGGTAACTATGGCTACACCTTC.

This rearrangement joins TRBV6-6 to TRBJ2-3; 11 bases match TRBD2. Losses at the gene ends were 7 bases for V and 0 bases for J; bases not matched to a gene: 18. Germline CDR1 MNHNY, CDR2 SVGAGI (reference sequence). This CDR3 contains 20 residues. The CDR3, as DNA: TGTGCCAGCAAACCCGTACTAGCGGGGGACCTTACGGTTAGCACAGATACGCAGTATTTT. Protein: CASKPVLAGDLTVSTDTQYF.

This clonotype was seen only a few times. The rearrangement joins TRBV5-1 to TRBJ2-5; 7 bases align to TRBD1. The germline CDR1 and CDR2 sequences are SGHRS and YFSETQ. Losses at the gene ends were 4 bases for V and 1 base for J; bases not matched to a gene: 10. The CDR3 is 16 amino acids. Here the CDR3 reads CASSPGQALVQETQYF. The DNA of the CDR3 is TGCGCCAGCAGCCCCGGACAGGCCCTCGTCCAAGAGACCCAGTACTTC.

This clonotype has more than one count but fewer than ten. The chain links TRBV7-9 to TRBJ2-5, with D tentatively TRBD1 (6 bases). The CDR3 totals 16 residues. Germline lookup yields CDR1 SEHNR and CDR2 FQNEAQ (reference sequence). V was shortened by 2 bases and J by 5 bases, with 18 bases between the two germline ends. The CDR3 DNA reads TGTGCCAGCAGCTTAATTCCGGACAGTCCGAAGGAGACCCAGTACTTC. This encodes CASSLIPDSPKETQYF.

The V and J genes are TRBV6-6 and TRBJ1-1; unclear D gene. CDR1 is MNHNY and CDR2 is SVGAGI in the germline V gene (reference sequence). Trimming pared 0 bases from V and 7 bases from J, leaving 6 bases between. CDR3 length equals 12 residues. The CDR3 loop is CASSYSSSEAFF. The CDR3 coding sequence is TGTGCCAGCAGTTACTCGTCTAGTGAAGCTTTCTTT.

This chain links TRBV12-3 or TRBV12-4 with TRBJ1-4; 10 bases align to TRBD1. CDR3 length equals 15 residues. V lost 7 bases, J lost 6 bases, and 8 bases stayed unmatched. The chain's CDR3 is CASNSRDRGDEKLFF. CDR3 DNA: TGTGCCAGCAATTCCCGGGACAGGGGAGATGAAAAACTGTTTTTT.

This rearrangement joins TRBV5-6 to TRBJ1-2; maybe TRBD1 (6 bases). Germline values: CDR1 SGHDT, CDR2 YYEEEE. The CDR3 sequence is 13 residues long. V lost 3 bases and J lost 7, with 13 bases in between. The CDR3 loop reads CASSSPGGLGYTF. The CDR3 DNA reads TGTGCCAGCAGCTCTCCGGGGGGGCTTGGCTACACCTTC.

The rearrangement joins TRBV2 to TRBJ2-6; unclear D gene. Trimming took 3 bases from V and 2 from J, leaving 8 bases between them. The CDR3 sequence is 15 residues long. The germline V gene encodes CDR1 SNHLY and CDR2 FYNNEI. The CDR3 DNA follows: TGTGCCAGCAGTGACGGGTGGGCTGGGGCCAACGTCCTGACTTTC. Translating gives CASSDGWAGANVLTF.

The chain couples TRBV18 to TRBJ1-1; D is unclear. Germline loops: CDR1 KGHSH, CDR2 LQKENI. The CDR3 has 14 amino acids. Trimming shortened V by 0 bases and J by 5 bases, and 10 bases separated the two germline ends. In DNA, the CDR3 is TGTGCCAGCTCACCACCGGCAGGTATGACTGAAGCTTTCTTT. Its translation is CASSPPAGMTEAFF.

This clonotype was seen only a few times. This rearrangement joins TRBV4-1 to TRBJ2-5; D possibly corresponds to TRBD1 (6 bases). There are 15 residues in the CDR3. Germline CDR1 is MGHRA and CDR2 is YSYEKL. Deletions cut 6 bases from V and 0 bases from J, with 14 bases between. In DNA, the CDR3 is TGCGCCAGCAGACCCCGGGACATCGACCAAGAGACCCAGTACTTC. Encoded protein: CASRPRDIDQETQYF.

This clonotype was recorded a few times. V usage is TRBV24-1 and J usage is TRBJ1-5, with TRBD1 as a possible D gene (6 bases). V was pared by 4 bases and J by 5 bases, with 8 bases between. CDR3 length: 13 residues. Germline values: CDR1 KGHDR, CDR2 SFDVKD. The CDR3 DNA is TGTGCCACCAGTGACAGGGGACATCAGCCCCAGCATTTT. Protein sequence: CATSDRGHQPQHF.

The chain employs TRBV6-8 and TRBJ2-1, with 12 bases lining up with TRBD2. This CDR3 region has 15 residues. J was trimmed by 8 bases and V by 6 bases; bases with no gene match: 8. CDR1 MNHGY and CDR2 SAAAGT come from the germline V gene. The CDR3 sequence: CASRQLAGGRYEQFF. For the CDR3, the DNA is TGTGCCAGCAGACAACTAGCGGGGGGTAGATATGAGCAGTTCTTC.

This clonotype was seen only a few times. The chain couples TRBV4-1 to TRBJ2-7; D is undetermined. Trimming cost V 0 bases and J 4 bases, with 7 bases left between them. Germline values: CDR1 MGHRA, CDR2 YSYEKL. The CDR3 loop spans 13 amino acids. CDR3 coding DNA: TGCGCCAGCAGCCAAGAGTTTACTTACGAGCAGTACTTC. It is translated as CASSQEFTYEQYF.

The rearrangement uses TRBV20-1 and TRBJ2-1; 7 nucleotides match TRBD2. Germline trimming cut 4 bases from V and 9 bases from J; bases unmatched to any gene: 0. The CDR3 covers 10 residues. CDR1 and CDR2 (germline): DFQATT, SNEGSKA (reference sequence). This CDR3 is CSATGGEQFF. The CDR3 bases are TGCAGTGCTACGGGGGGTGAGCAGTTCTTC.

This clonotype was seen more than once but under ten times. The chain recombines TRBV7-6 with TRBJ2-2; tentatively, D is TRBD2 (6 bases). There are 17 residues in the CDR3. Germline CDR1 reads SGHVS; CDR2 reads FNYEAQ. V lost 5 bases and J lost 6, with 22 bases in between. CDR3 DNA: TGTGCCAGCAGCCAACAAGGAGGGGAAGAGTTTCCCGGGGAGCTGTTTTTT. The encoded protein is CASSQQGGEEFPGELFF. The variable domain in full, with the rest retrieved from reference TRBV7-6 and TRBJ2-2, is GAGVSQSPRYKVTKRGQDVALRCDPISGHVSLYWYRQALGQGPEFLTYFNYEAQQDKSGLPNDRFSAERPEGSISTLTIQRTEQRDSAMYRCASSQQGGEEFPGELFFGEGSRLTVL.

As regards this clonotype: An end of the junction differs from the germline gene, which may be a read error. The CDR3 is CVSSPTAYNEQFF. The CDR3 bases are TGTGTCAGCTCCCCGACAGCTTACAATGAGCAGTTCTTC. V and J are TRBV18 and TRBJ2-1; possibly TRBD1 for D (5 bases). CDR1 and CDR2 (germline): KGHSH, LQKENI. The CDR3 is made up of 13 amino acids.

Worth noting for this clonotype: The DNA is omitted, as the CDR3 cannot be located on it reliably, and the CDR3 follows TCRdb's listing. V gene TRBV19 combines with J gene TRBJ2-2. Germline CDR1 and CDR2: LNHDA and SQIVND (reference sequence). The CDR3 length equals 13 residues, ends included. The CDR3 sequence: CASTSGFPGELFF.

The chain uses TRBV6-6 and TRBJ2-2; 8 bases fit TRBD2. CDR1 is MNHNY, CDR2 SVGAGI, per germline (reference sequence). There are 16 residues in the CDR3. V shed 2 bases, J shed 2 bases, and the junction held 4 bases outside the gene matches. CDR3 coding DNA: TGTGCCAGCAGTTACGGGGCGGGGGGAAACACCGGGGAGCTGTTTTTT. It translates to CASSYGAGGNTGELFF.

The chain uses TRBV5-1 and TRBJ1-6; 7 nucleotides agree with TRBD1. Looked up from germline, CDR1 is SGHRS and CDR2 is YFSETQ. This CDR3 has 17 residues. V was pared by 5 bases and J by 5 bases, with 13 bases of the junction left unmatched. The CDR3 sequence is CASRPDRVGRNNSPLHF. CDR3 DNA sequence: TGCGCCAGCAGGCCCGACAGGGTGGGAAGGAATAATTCACCCCTCCACTTT.

A remark on this clonotype: One end of the junction varies from germline; a read error may be responsible. The chain uses TRBV6-5 and TRBJ2-3, with TRBD2 matching 8 bases. The germline V gene encodes CDR1 MNHEY and CDR2 SVGAGI. The CDR3 sequence is 18 residues long. This CDR3 reads CASRYSISGGSIADTQYF. The CDR3 nucleotides read TGTGCCAGCAGATACTCTATCTCGGGGGGGTCGATAGCAGATACGCAGTATTTT.

This chain links TRBV7-9 with TRBJ2-3; no reliable D call. The CDR3 length is 10 residues. Looked up from germline, CDR1 is SEHNR and CDR2 is FQNEAQ (reference sequence). Trimming removed 10 bases from V and 4 bases from J, with 6 bases in between. CDR3 nucleotides: TGTGCCACCCACTCAGATACGCAGTATTTT. This gives the protein CATHSDTQYF.

The chain carries TRBV12-3 or TRBV12-4 and TRBJ2-3; the D gene is possibly TRBD1 (6 bases). This CDR3 spans 13 amino acids. Trimming pared 10 bases from V and 0 bases from J, leaving 11 bases between. CDR3 loop: CANRAGSTDTQYF. The CDR3 DNA is TGTGCCAACAGGGCAGGTAGCACAGATACGCAGTATTTT.

This clonotype was recorded once. The chain uses TRBV12-3 or TRBV12-4 and TRBJ2-2; TRBD1 matches at 12 bases. CDR3 size: 15 residues. The trim removed 5 bases at V and 6 bases at J, leaving 4 bases unmatched. CDR3 residues: CASSPGQGAAGELFF. The CDR3 DNA follows: TGTGCCAGCAGTCCGGGACAGGGGGCCGCCGGGGAGCTGTTTTTT.

The rearrangement joins TRBV7-6 to TRBJ2-2; D perhaps matches TRBD1 (6 bases). V was trimmed by 1 base and J by 3 bases, leaving 18 bases between them. This CDR3 contains 18 residues. CDR1 is SGHVS, CDR2 FNYEAQ, per germline. Written as DNA, the CDR3 is TGTGCCAGCAGCTTAGTCCAGACAGGAGGAGTTGACACCGGGGAGCTGTTTTTT. It encodes CASSLVQTGGVDTGELFF.

The chain employs TRBV2 and TRBJ2-7; D tentatively reads TRBD1 or TRBD2 (5 bases each). This CDR3 is built from 13 residues. The V end lost 6 bases, the J end lost 2 bases, and 11 bases lay between the germline ends. Germline lookup yields CDR1 SNHLY and CDR2 FYNNEI. The CDR3 loop reads CASSTGRPYEQYV. For the CDR3, the DNA is TGTGCCAGCAGCACGGGACGTCCCTACGAGCAGTACGTC.

V is TRBV7-9 and J is TRBJ2-7; perhaps TRBD1 as D (5 bases). Germline V gene data show CDR1 as SEHNR and CDR2 as FQNEAQ (reference sequence). The CDR3 runs 13 residues. The ends were cut back, 3 bases at V and 6 bases at J, with 12 bases in the middle. CDR3 sequence (DNA): TGTGCCAGCAGCTTGGGGCCAACGGGCGAGCAGTACGTC. This gives the protein CASSLGPTGEQYV.

This clonotype turned up a few times. The chain recombines TRBV6-2 or TRBV6-3 with TRBJ2-1, with D unclear. The CDR3 sequence is 14 residues long. Per the germline V gene, CDR1 is MNHEY and CDR2 is SVGEGT. Trimming took off 2 bases at V and 4 bases at J, with 9 bases between the two ends. CDR3 sequence reads: CASSYGFQYNEQFF. The CDR3 coding sequence is TGTGCCAGCAGTTACGGGTTCCAGTACAATGAGCAGTTCTTC.

This clonotype turned up a few times. The chain links TRBV4-3 to TRBJ1-6, with 7 bases lining up with TRBD1. Germline trimming cut 4 bases from V and 5 bases from J; bases unmatched to any gene: 5. The germline gives CDR1 LGHNA, CDR2 YSLEER. The CDR3 is made up of 15 amino acids. The DNA of the CDR3 is TGCGCCAGCAGCCCTGGGACAGTGGATAATTCACCCCTCCACTTT. The encoded protein is CASSPGTVDNSPLHF.

The V and J genes are TRBV13 and TRBJ1-1, with D perhaps TRBD1 (6 bases). Trimming cost V 6 bases and J 5 bases, with 16 bases left between them. The CDR3 spans 14 residues. Germline V CDR1 and CDR2: PRHDT, FYEKMQ (reference sequence). The CDR3 DNA follows: TGTGCCAGCAGTGTAAGGCGCAGGGGTACTGAAGCTTTCTTT. It specifies CASSVRRRGTEAFF.

This clonotype was seen a handful of times. V and J are TRBV19 and TRBJ2-3; possible D gene TRBD1, 6 bases. V gave up 8 bases and J gave up 5 bases, with 20 bases separating them. CDR3 length equals 15 residues. Germline V gene sequence: CDR1 LNHDA, CDR2 SQIVND (reference sequence). This CDR3 is CASLRSTTGGDTQYF. The DNA for the CDR3 is TGTGCCAGTCTCCGGTCAACGACAGGTGGAGATACGCAGTATTTT.